This T cell receptor (beta chain) was documented in a study of cytomegalovirus exposure and HLA in healthy donors. Germline V gives CDR1 MNHNY, CDR2 SVGAGI (reference sequence). V was cut by 2 bases and J by 0 bases, with 13 bases left in between. This CDR3 spans 16 amino acids. Sequencing used immunoSEQ multiplex PCR; TCRdb keeps in-frame clones, though not all of them. The sample lists about 58,000 clones; more than 75% were seen once. This receptor was obtained from a man aged 18 to 30 in good health and CMV-seronegative. The chain links TRBV6-6 to TRBJ2-5; maybe TRBD2 (5 bases). Sample: PBMCs. The CDR3 DNA sequence: TGTGCCAGCAGTTACAGGAGCGGAGCGTACCAAGAGACCCAGTACTTC. It codes for CASSYRSGAYQETQYF.